This T cell receptor (beta chain) was observed in a study of OX40 agonist ivuxolimab in advanced cancers. Study context: The study enrolled dose-escalation patients with hepatocellular carcinoma, melanoma, renal cell or head and neck cancer. Partial responses were seen in three patients, one with hepatocellular carcinoma and two with cutaneous melanoma. Whole-study results and caveats: CD4+ and CD8+ T cells in blood underwent clonal expansion by week 6 at 0.1 to 3.0 mg/kg.

As regards this clone: Its antigen is currently unknown.

V lost 0 bases and J 5 bases, leaving 13 bases between the germline ends. CDR3 length: 15 amino acids. Germline assignment: CDR1 LGHNA and CDR2 YNFKEQ. Method: immunoSEQ multiplex PCR; TCRdb's copy keeps in-frame clones and lacks some. The sample lists tens of thousands of clones, approximately 81% seen once, with 4% in the top ten. The source is an adult with an advanced solid tumor such as melanoma, head and neck, liver or kidney cancer. The chain couples TRBV4-2 to TRBJ2-5; no reliable D call. The material was CD4+ or CD8+ T cells sorted from blood, obtained in a trial of the OX40 agonist ivuxolimab. The CDR3 DNA follows: TGTGCCAGCAGCCAAGAGGCATTGAGAGAGGAGACCCAGTACTTC. Its protein product is CASSQEALREETQYF.